The 27 T cell receptor beta chains listed next were all sequenced from one sample in a study of beta chain features in type 1 diabetes. Isolated RNA was reverse transcribed in full, so expressed TCRB transcripts were sequenced. This table comes from immunoSEQ multiplex PCR, and its TCRdb copy is limited to in-frame clones, with some not included. In the table there are under 150,000 clones, less than 9% of which are singletons. The material sequenced was central memory CD4+ T cells from blood. The receptors here all came from a woman in her 30s in good health.

This chain joins TRBV28 and TRBJ2-1; D is undetermined. V lost 3 bases and J 8 bases, leaving 5 bases between the germline ends. Germline loops: CDR1 MDHEN, CDR2 SYDVKM. This CDR3 has 11 residues. As DNA, the CDR3 is TGTGCCAGCAGTTTGCGGCATGAGCAGTTCTTC. Amino acid sequence: CASSLRHEQFF.

The chain employs TRBV7-2 and TRBJ2-7; maybe TRBD2 (6 bases). CDR3 length: 15 residues. V was shortened by 1 base and J by 3 bases, with 13 bases between the two germline ends. The germline CDR1 and CDR2 sequences are SGHTA and FQGNSA. As DNA, the CDR3 is TGTGCCAGCAGCTTAGACAGTGGACTATACTACGAGCAGTACTTC. Protein sequence: CASSLDSGLYYEQYF.

This clone appeared a few times. The chain joins TRBV14 to TRBJ2-5; D is uncertain. Germline CDR1 SGHDN, CDR2 FVKESK. V lost 4 bases and J lost 5, with 14 bases in between. The CDR3 covers 14 residues. The chain's CDR3 is CASSLGSRRETQYF. The CDR3 DNA sequence: TGTGCCAGCAGCCTCGGGTCACGTCGGGAGACCCAGTACTTC. Filled out from reference TRBV14 and TRBJ2-5, the complete variable domain reads EAGVTQFPSHSVIEKGQTVTLRCDPISGHDNLYWYRRVMGKEIKFLLHFVKESKQDESGMPNNRFLAERTGGTYSTLKVQPAELEDSGVYFCASSLGSRRETQYFGPGTRLLVL.

The chain couples TRBV19 to TRBJ2-3; TRBD2 might be the D (6 bases). The germline V gene encodes CDR1 LNHDA and CDR2 SQIVND (reference sequence). The V gene lost 10 bases and the J gene lost 2 bases, with 16 bases spanning the gap. The length of the CDR3 is 14 residues. CDR3 protein: CATYTGSPTDTQYF. CDR3 DNA sequence: TGTGCCACCTATACCGGGAGCCCCACAGATACGCAGTATTTT.

This clone was seen more than once but under ten times. The chain employs TRBV6-5 and TRBJ2-7, with 9 positions matching TRBD1. Germline V gene data show CDR1 as MNHEY and CDR2 as SVGAGI. This CDR3 spans 14 amino acids. Losses at the gene ends were 6 bases for V and 5 bases for J; bases not matched to a gene: 8. The CDR3 DNA reads as TGTGCCAGCAGACAACAGGGGGCGATCGACGAGCAGTACTTC. The encoded protein is CASRQQGAIDEQYF.

This clone was seen many times. The chain is built from TRBV4-3 and TRBJ1-5; 7 bases are shared with TRBD1. This CDR3 is 15 amino acids long. The junction had 9 bases not matched to a gene; V was cut back by 1 base and J by 9 bases. Per the germline V gene, CDR1 is LGHNA and CDR2 is YSLEER. The CDR3 here is CASSQGFQTGRPQHF. The CDR3 DNA follows: TGCGCCAGCAGCCAAGGGTTTCAGACAGGGCGGCCCCAGCATTTT.

The rearrangement joins TRBV6-6 to TRBJ2-1; TRBD2 aligns across 8 bases. The length of the CDR3 is 16 residues. V dropped 0 bases and J dropped 5; count of bases not matched to a gene: 6. Germline V gene data show CDR1 as MNHNY and CDR2 as SVGAGI (reference sequence). The chain's CDR3 is CASSYSTGGVNNEQFF. The CDR3 DNA follows: TGTGCCAGCAGTTACTCGACGGGAGGGGTCAACAATGAGCAGTTCTTC.

The table lists this clone with a few counts. The chain joins TRBV7-9 to TRBJ2-3; no clear D. Trimming left V 5 bases short and J 1 base short, with 4 bases between. CDR1 and CDR2 from the germline V gene are SEHNR and FQNEAQ (reference sequence). This CDR3 comprises 12 residues. The CDR3 region is CASSLRTDTQYF. DNA of the CDR3: TGTGCCAGCAGCCTTCGCACAGATACGCAGTATTTT.

This clone was picked up a small number of times. This rearrangement joins TRBV7-9 to TRBJ2-7, with 9 bases that match TRBD1. The V gene end was trimmed by 4 bases and the J gene end by 4 bases; junction bases not matched to a gene: 8. CDR1 is SEHNR, CDR2 FQNEAQ, per germline (reference sequence). The CDR3 sequence is 15 residues long. Here the CDR3 DNA reads TGTGCCAGCAGCTCCCGACAGGGGGGAAGGTACGAGCAGTACTTC. This translates into CASSSRQGGRYEQYF.

The chain combines TRBV18 with TRBJ2-7; 8 bases are shared with TRBD1. Germline CDR1 is KGHSH and CDR2 is LQKENI. The CDR3 is 17 amino acids. V lost 3 bases to trimming and J lost 5 bases; unmatched junction nucleotides: 15. The CDR3 reads CASSPSTGTGGSNEQYF. The CDR3 bases are TGTGCCAGCTCACCTAGTACCGGGACAGGAGGTTCGAACGAGCAGTACTTC.

This clone was picked up a small number of times. The chain recombines TRBV18 with TRBJ1-1; the match to TRBD1 covers 7 bases. CDR3 size: 14 residues. After removal of 3 bases from V and 6 bases from J, the junction contained 7 bases not matched to a gene. The V gene's germline CDR1 is KGHSH and CDR2 LQKENI. Written as DNA, the CDR3 is TGTGCCAGCTCACCGGAGATGCAGGGGGCTGAAGCTTTCTTT. Translation: CASSPEMQGAEAFF.

This rearrangement joins TRBV5-1 to TRBJ1-5; the match to TRBD1 covers 9 bases. The V and J ends lost 0 bases and 7 bases, in that order; junction bases with no gene match: 5. CDR3 length: 15 amino acids. CDR1 is SGHRS, CDR2 YFSETQ, per germline. CDR3 protein: CASSLETGGDQPQHF. In nucleotides, the CDR3 is TGCGCCAGCAGCTTGGAAACAGGGGGCGACCAGCCCCAGCATTTT.

In this sample, this clone turned up a few times. The chain joins TRBV19 to TRBJ2-2; TRBD2 aligns across 7 bases. The length of the CDR3 is 14 residues. CDR1 and CDR2 from the germline V gene are LNHDA and SQIVND (reference sequence). The V segment lost 3 bases and the J segment 5 bases; nucleotides outside the gene matches: 3. The CDR3 spells CASSIEGGTGELFF. The CDR3 DNA follows: TGTGCCAGTAGTATCGAGGGAGGGACCGGGGAGCTGTTTTTT.

J is TRBJ2-3 and V is TRBV4-1; 9 bases are a match to TRBD1. CDR3 size: 15 residues. Germline CDR1 reads MGHRA; CDR2 reads YSYEKL. J lost 2 bases, V lost 4 bases, and 4 bases had no gene match. The CDR3, as DNA: TGCGCCAGCAGCCGAGGACAGGGGTTCACAGATACGCAGTATTTT. Encoded protein: CASSRGQGFTDTQYF.

Comments on this clone: Distinct nucleotide sequences in the sample also encode this CDR3. The CDR3 sequence: CASSFWDSDSGANVLTF. CDR3 nucleotides: TGTGCCAGCAGTTTCTGGGACTCCGACTCTGGGGCCAACGTCCTGACTTTC. The chain combines TRBV28 with TRBJ2-6, with D possibly matching TRBD2 (6 bases). The CDR3 length is 17 residues. V was pared by 3 bases and J by 0 bases, with 12 bases between. The germline V gene has CDR1 MDHEN and CDR2 SYDVKM.

The sample holds a few counts of this clone. The chain joins TRBV19 to TRBJ1-5; possibly TRBD1 for D (5 bases). From germline, CDR1 is LNHDA and CDR2 SQIVND (reference sequence). The CDR3 covers 15 residues. Trimming pared 7 bases from V and 7 bases from J, leaving 20 bases between. CDR3 sequence: CASTVSGGINQPQHF. For the CDR3, the DNA is TGTGCCAGTACCGTATCGGGGGGAATAAACCAGCCCCAGCATTTT. The entire variable domain, with the rest obtained from reference TRBV19 and TRBJ1-5, is as follows: DGGITQSPKYLFRKEGQNVTLSCEQNLNHDAMYWYRQDPGQGLRLIYYSQIVNDFQKGDIAEGYSVSREKKESFPLTVTSAQKNPTAFYLCASTVSGGINQPQHFGDGTRLSIL.

The table lists this clone with a few counts. The CDR3 reads CASSPGGYAYGYTF. The CDR3 DNA reads TGTGCCAGCAGTCCAGGGGGCTACGCCTATGGCTACACCTTC. The chain is built from TRBV28 and TRBJ1-2; TRBD1 matches at 8 bases. Germline V gene lookup returns CDR1 MDHEN and CDR2 SYDVKM. V dropped 5 bases and J dropped 4; count of bases not matched to a gene: 6. This CDR3 spans 14 amino acids.

The V gene is TRBV9, the J gene TRBJ2-7; 7 nucleotides match TRBD2. The J segment lost 6 bases and the V segment lost 3 bases, leaving 6 bases of the junction unmatched. The V gene's germline CDR1 is SGDLS and CDR2 YYNGEE. The CDR3 length is 13 residues. CDR3 loop: CASSDGGFGEQYF. In DNA form, the CDR3 reads TGTGCCAGCAGCGACGGGGGGTTCGGCGAGCAGTACTTC.

In this sample, this clone turned up a few times. CDR3 DNA: TGTGCCAGCAGCTTACATCCCCGGGGGGATACGCAGTATTTT. It translates to CASSLHPRGDTQYF. V and J are TRBV7-2 and TRBJ2-3, with a possible D match to TRBD2 (6 bases). Germline CDR1 reads SGHTA; CDR2 reads FQGNSA. V was cut by 2 bases and J by 6 bases, with 12 bases left in between. The CDR3 totals 14 residues.

This clone was counted between two and nine times. The V gene is TRBV19, the J gene TRBJ2-2; 8 bases align to TRBD1. The CDR3 length is 14 residues. Germline CDR1 LNHDA, CDR2 SQIVND (reference sequence). V lost 7 bases, J lost 3 bases, and 4 bases stayed unmatched. This chain's CDR3 is CASIQTGDTGELFF. CDR3 bases: TGTGCCAGTATTCAGACAGGGGACACCGGGGAGCTGTTTTTT.

The chain joins TRBV30 to TRBJ1-1; D ambiguous. Trimming took 3 bases from V and 8 from J, leaving 19 bases between them. CDR1 and CDR2 (germline): GTSNPN, SVGIG (reference sequence). The CDR3 sequence is 14 residues long. Here the CDR3 DNA reads TGTGCCTGGAGCGCAAGACTTTCCCTTCTAGAAGCTTTCTTT. It is translated as CAWSARLSLLEAFF.

This clone was counted only a few times. The rearrangement links TRBV7-9 to TRBJ1-5; D may be TRBD1 (5 bases). From germline, CDR1 is SEHNR and CDR2 FQNEAQ (reference sequence). Trimming removed 5 bases from V and 3 bases from J, with 14 bases in between. The CDR3 has 15 amino acids. CDR3 bases: TGTGCCAGCAGCAAGGGAGGACAAAACAATCAGCCCCAGCATTTT. It encodes CASSKGGQNNQPQHF. Using reference TRBV7-9 and TRBJ1-5 for the parts outside the CDR3, the full variable domain is DTGVSQNPRHKITKRGQNVTFRCDPISEHNRLYWYRQTLGQGPEFLTYFQNEAQLEKSRLLSDRFSAERPKGSFSTLEIQRTEQGDSAMYLCASSKGGQNNQPQHFGDGTRLSIL.

The V gene is TRBV2, the J gene TRBJ2-5; no firm D call. CDR3 length: 12 residues. Germline CDR1 is SNHLY and CDR2 is FYNNEI. The V gene lost 6 bases and the J gene lost 2 bases, with 7 bases spanning the gap. In nucleotides, the CDR3 is TGTGCCAGCAGGGCAGATCAAGAGACCCAGTACTTC. Protein product: CASRADQETQYF.

The chain has TRBV28 and TRBJ1-1; D possibly corresponds to TRBD1 (5 bases). The CDR3 loop spans 16 amino acids. Germline V CDR1 and CDR2: MDHEN, SYDVKM. V lost 2 bases to trimming and J lost 1 base, with 14 bases between them. In DNA, the CDR3 is TGTGCCAGCAGTTTAATAAGTAGGGGCGGGAACACTGAAGCTTTCTTT. Translating gives CASSLISRGGNTEAFF.

This clone was seen many times. CDR3 loop: CASSSQGSDSGNTIYF. DNA for the CDR3: TGCGCCAGCAGCTCACAGGGGTCCGACTCTGGAAACACCATATATTTT. V is TRBV5-1 and J is TRBJ1-3; 7 bases agree with TRBD1. Germline CDR1 is SGHRS and CDR2 is YFSETQ. The CDR3 is 16 residues long. The trim removed 3 bases at V and 0 bases at J, leaving 6 bases unmatched.

This clone was seen ten or more times. The CDR3 DNA sequence: TGCGCCAGCACCTTACAATACAATGAGCAGTTCTTC. As protein: CASTLQYNEQFF. The genes are TRBV23-1 and TRBJ2-1; unclear D gene. TRBV23-1 is marked as an open reading frame, function uncertain. There are 12 residues in the CDR3. Trimming stripped 7 bases from V and 4 bases from J, with 8 bases between.

This clone was detected a few times. This chain uses TRBV11-2 with TRBJ1-1, with a tentative D call TRBD1 (5 bases). Trimming took off 0 bases at V and 10 bases at J, with 15 bases between the two ends. Germline V gene sequence: CDR1 SGHAT, CDR2 FQNNGV. The CDR3 is 14 residues long. The CDR3 DNA is TGTGCCAGCAGCTTAGATGGGCAGGGCTTAGGAGCTTTCTTT. Translating gives CASSLDGQGLGAFF.